This T cell receptor beta chain came from a study of T cells in Graves' hyperthyroidism and ophthalmopathy. Study observations and caveats: The model anticipated ophthalmopathy a median around six months pre-onset. Clonotypes that were expanded in thyroid above 0.001 mostly appeared in blood too.

RNA transcripts yielded amplified TCR beta CDR3 regions. Carried out on the TCR CDR3, a first-round RT-PCR used the HTBI primer set. TCRdb reprocessed the multiplex PCR reads via MiXCR and lists one record per CDR3 protein. The table shows about 520,000 distinct CDR3 sequences, with 24% occurring only once. The CDR3 has 13 residues. V gave up 1 base and J gave up 1 base, with 7 bases separating them. Germline lookup yields CDR1 GTSNPN and CDR2 SVGIG (reference sequence). A note on this clonotype: Its antigen is unidentified.

Based on clinical symptoms, serum thyroxine and TRAb, thyroid ultrasound and orbital computed tomography, diagnoses were reached. PBMCs stemmed from less than 13 ml fresh peripheral blood. The J gene is TRBJ1-1, the V gene TRBV30; unclear D gene. The specimen was blood. The receptor was derived from a woman in her 30s with Graves' ophthalmopathy. CDR3 DNA: TGTGCCTGGAGTGAACACAAGAACACTGAAGCTTTCTTT. Translated: CAWSEHKNTEAFF.